This T cell receptor beta chain was sequenced during a study of T cells in Graves' hyperthyroidism and ophthalmopathy. Trimming at V came to 4 bases and at J to 5 bases, leaving 10 bases not matched to a gene. CDR3 size: 15 residues. Germline values: CDR1 SGHRS, CDR2 YFSETQ. This clonotype was found many times. The antigen is not known. Study-wide findings and caveats: The model made its ophthalmopathy prediction, and onset followed a median 6.5 months later. Blood also held most thyroid clonotypes expanded beyond 0.001. Ophthalmopathy was distinguished from stable hyperthyroidism by 13 V-J signatures.

Researchers took RNA transcripts and amplified the TCR beta CDR3 regions from them. HTBI primers were the set used in a first-round RT-PCR of the TCR CDR3. TCRdb used MiXCR to reprocess the multiplex PCR reads, holding one entry per CDR3 protein. This sample has more than 450,000 distinct CDR3 sequences, with just under 20% found just once. Individuals with ophthalmopathy presented a Clinical Activity Score of at least 3, a NOSPECS grade of at least 4 and a duration under 3 months. The sequenced material came from blood. The J gene is TRBJ2-3, the V gene TRBV5-1; TRBD2 matches at 7 bases. This clonotype originated in a man between 35 and 55 years old with Graves' ophthalmopathy. In DNA, the CDR3 is TGCGCCAGCAGCCCATATCGGGGGGAAGGAGATACGCAGTATTTT. Translation: CASSPYRGEGDTQYF.